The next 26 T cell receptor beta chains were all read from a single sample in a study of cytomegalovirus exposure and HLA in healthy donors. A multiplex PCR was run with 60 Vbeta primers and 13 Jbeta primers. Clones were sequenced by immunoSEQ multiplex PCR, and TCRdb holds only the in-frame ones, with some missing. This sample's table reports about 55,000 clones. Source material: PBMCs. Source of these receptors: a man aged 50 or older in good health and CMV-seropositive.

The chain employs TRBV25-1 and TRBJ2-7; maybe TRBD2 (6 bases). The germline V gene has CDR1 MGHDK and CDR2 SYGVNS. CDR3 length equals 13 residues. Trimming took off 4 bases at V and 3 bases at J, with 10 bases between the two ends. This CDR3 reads CASSGDLYYEQYF. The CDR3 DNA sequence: TGTGCCAGCAGTGGGGACTTATACTACGAGCAGTACTTC.

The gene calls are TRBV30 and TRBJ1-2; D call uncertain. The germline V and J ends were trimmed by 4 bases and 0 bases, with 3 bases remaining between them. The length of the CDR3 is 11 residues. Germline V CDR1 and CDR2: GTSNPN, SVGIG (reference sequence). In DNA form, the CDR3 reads TGTGCCTGGACCTCTAACTATGGCTACACCTTC. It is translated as CAWTSNYGYTF.

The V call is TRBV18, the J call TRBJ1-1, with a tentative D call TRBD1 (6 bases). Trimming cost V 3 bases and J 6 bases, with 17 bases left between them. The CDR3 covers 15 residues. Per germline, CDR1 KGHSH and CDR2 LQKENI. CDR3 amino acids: CASSPLGGARAEAFF. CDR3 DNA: TGTGCCAGCTCACCCCTTGGGGGGGCGCGGGCTGAAGCTTTCTTT.

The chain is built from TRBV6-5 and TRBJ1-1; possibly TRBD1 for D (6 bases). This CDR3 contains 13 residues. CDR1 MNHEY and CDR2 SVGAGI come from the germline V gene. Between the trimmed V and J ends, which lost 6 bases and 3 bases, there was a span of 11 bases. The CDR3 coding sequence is TGTGCCAGCAGGACCCAGGGGTACACTGAAGCTTTCTTT. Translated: CASRTQGYTEAFF.

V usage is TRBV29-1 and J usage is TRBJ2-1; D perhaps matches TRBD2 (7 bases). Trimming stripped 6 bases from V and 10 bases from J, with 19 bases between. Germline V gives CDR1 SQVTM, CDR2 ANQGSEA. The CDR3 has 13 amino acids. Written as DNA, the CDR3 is TGCAGCGTAACCTTGGGGGGGCCATCCGAGCAGTTCTTC. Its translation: CSVTLGGPSEQFF.

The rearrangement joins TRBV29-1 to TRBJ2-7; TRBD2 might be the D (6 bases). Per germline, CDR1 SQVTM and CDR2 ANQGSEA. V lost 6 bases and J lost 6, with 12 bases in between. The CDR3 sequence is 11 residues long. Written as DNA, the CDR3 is TGCAGCGTCCAGACCGGGGGCGAGCAGTACTTC. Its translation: CSVQTGGEQYF.

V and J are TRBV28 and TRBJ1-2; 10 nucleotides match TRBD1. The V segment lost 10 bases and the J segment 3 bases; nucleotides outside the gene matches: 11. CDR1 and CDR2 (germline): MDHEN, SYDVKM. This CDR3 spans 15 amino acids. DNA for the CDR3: TGTGCCACCTCCTTAGACAGGGGGCGCCACTATGGCTACACCTTC. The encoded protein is CATSLDRGRHYGYTF.

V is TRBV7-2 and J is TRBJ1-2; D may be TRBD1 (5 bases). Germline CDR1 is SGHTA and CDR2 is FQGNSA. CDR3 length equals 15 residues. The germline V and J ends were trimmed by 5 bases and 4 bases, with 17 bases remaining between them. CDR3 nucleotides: TGTGCCAGCAGCCTAAGTCAGGGTTTGGCCTATGGCTACACCTTC. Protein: CASSLSQGLAYGYTF.

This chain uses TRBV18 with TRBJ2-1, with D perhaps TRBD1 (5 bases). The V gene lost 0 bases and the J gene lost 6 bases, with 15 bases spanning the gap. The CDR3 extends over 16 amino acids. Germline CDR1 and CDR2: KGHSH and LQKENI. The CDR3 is CASSPPGRPKLNEQFF. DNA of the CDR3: TGTGCCAGCTCACCACCGGGGCGGCCCAAACTCAATGAGCAGTTCTTC.

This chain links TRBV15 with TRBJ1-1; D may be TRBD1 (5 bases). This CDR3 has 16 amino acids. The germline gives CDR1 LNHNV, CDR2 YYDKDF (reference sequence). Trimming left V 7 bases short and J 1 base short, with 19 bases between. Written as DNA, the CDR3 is TGTGCCACCACCGCGGCAGGGTTGGGTAAGAACACTGAAGCTTTCTTT. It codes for CATTAAGLGKNTEAFF.

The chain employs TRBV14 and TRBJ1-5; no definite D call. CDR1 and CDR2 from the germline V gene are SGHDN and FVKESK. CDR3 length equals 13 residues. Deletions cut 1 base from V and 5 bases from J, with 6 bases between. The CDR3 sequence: CASSQGGDQPQHF. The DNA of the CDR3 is TGTGCCAGCAGCCAAGGCGGGGATCAGCCCCAGCATTTT.

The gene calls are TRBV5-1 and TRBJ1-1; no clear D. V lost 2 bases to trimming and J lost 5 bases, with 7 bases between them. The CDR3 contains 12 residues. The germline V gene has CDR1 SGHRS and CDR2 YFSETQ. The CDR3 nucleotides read TGCGCCAGCAGCTTCGGAGGTACTGAAGCTTTCTTT. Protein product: CASSFGGTEAFF.

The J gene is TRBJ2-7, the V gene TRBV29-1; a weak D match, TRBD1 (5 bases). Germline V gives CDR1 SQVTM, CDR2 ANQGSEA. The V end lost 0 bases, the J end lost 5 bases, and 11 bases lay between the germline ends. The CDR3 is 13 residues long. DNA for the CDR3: TGCAGCGTTGAAGATCAAAGGGGCAACGAGCAGTACTTC. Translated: CSVEDQRGNEQYF.

CDR3 amino acids: CASSLATDLNYGYTF. CDR3 in DNA: TGTGCCAGCAGTTTAGCCACAGACCTTAACTATGGCTACACCTTC. The V gene is TRBV28, the J gene TRBJ1-2, with unresolved D. The germline CDR1 and CDR2 sequences are MDHEN and SYDVKM. V was pared by 2 bases and J by 1 base, with 11 bases between. The CDR3 consists of 15 residues.

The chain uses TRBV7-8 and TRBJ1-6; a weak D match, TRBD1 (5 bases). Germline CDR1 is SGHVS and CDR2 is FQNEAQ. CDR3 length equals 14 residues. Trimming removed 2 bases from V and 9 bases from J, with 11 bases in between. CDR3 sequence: CASSLRGSGSPLHF. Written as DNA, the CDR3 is TGTGCCAGCAGCTTAAGGGGAAGTGGTTCACCCCTCCACTTT. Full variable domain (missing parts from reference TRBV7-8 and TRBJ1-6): GAGVSQSPRYKVAKRGQDVALRCDPISGHVSLFWYQQALGQGPEFLTYFQNEAQLDKSGLPSDRFFAERPEGSVSTLKIQRTQQEDSAVYLCASSLRGSGSPLHFGNGTRLTVT.

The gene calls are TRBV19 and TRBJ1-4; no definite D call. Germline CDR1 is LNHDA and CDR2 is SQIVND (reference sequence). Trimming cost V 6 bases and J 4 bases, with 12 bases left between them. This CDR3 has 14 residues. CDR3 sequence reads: CASSLAAFNEKLFF. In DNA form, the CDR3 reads TGTGCCAGTAGCCTGGCGGCTTTTAATGAAAAACTGTTTTTT.

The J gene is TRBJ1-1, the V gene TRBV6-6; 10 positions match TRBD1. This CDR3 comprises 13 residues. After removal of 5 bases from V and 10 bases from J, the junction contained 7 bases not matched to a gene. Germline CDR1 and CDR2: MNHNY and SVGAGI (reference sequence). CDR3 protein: CASSLHRDRGAFF. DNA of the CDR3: TGTGCCAGCAGTCTACACCGGGACAGGGGAGCTTTCTTT.

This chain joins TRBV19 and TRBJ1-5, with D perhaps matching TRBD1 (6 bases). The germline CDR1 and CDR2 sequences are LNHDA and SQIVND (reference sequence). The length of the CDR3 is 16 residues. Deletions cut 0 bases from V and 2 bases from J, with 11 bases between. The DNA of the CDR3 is TGTGCCAGTAGTATAGAAGGGGGATTGCGCAATCAGCCCCAGCATTTT. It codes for CASSIEGGLRNQPQHF. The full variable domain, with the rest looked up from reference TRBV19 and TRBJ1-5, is DGGITQSPKYLFRKEGQNVTLSCEQNLNHDAMYWYRQDPGQGLRLIYYSQIVNDFQKGDIAEGYSVSREKKESFPLTVTSAQKNPTAFYLCASSIEGGLRNQPQHFGDGTRLSIL.

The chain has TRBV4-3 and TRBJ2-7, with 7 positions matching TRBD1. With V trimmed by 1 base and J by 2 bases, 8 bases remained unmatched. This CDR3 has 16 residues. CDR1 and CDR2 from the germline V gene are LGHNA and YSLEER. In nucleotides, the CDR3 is TGCGCCAGCAGCCAAGTTGTAGGGCAGGGGGCCTACGAGCAGTACTTC. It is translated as CASSQVVGQGAYEQYF.

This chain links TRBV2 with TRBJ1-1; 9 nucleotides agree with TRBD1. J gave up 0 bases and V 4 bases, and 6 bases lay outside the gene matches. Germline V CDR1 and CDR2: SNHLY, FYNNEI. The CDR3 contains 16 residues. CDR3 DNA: TGTGCCAGCAGTGCCGGGACAGGGTACTTGAACACTGAAGCTTTCTTT. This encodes CASSAGTGYLNTEAFF.

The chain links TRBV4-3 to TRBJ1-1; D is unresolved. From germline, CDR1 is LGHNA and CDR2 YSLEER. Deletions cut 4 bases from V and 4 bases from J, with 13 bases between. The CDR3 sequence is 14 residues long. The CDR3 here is CASSPGPMGTEAFF. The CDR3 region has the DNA TGCGCCAGCAGCCCGGGTCCAATGGGCACTGAAGCTTTCTTT.

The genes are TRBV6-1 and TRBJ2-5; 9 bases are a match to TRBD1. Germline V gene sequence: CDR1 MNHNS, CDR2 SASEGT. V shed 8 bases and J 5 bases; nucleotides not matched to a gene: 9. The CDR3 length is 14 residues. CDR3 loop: CASRSRTGDETQYF. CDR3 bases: TGTGCCAGCCGGTCCCGGACAGGGGATGAGACCCAGTACTTC.

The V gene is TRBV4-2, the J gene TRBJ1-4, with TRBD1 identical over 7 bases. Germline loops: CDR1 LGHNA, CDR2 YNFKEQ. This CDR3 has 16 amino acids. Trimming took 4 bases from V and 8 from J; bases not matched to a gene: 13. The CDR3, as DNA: TGTGCCAGCAGCCCCAAGGGGGCAGGGGTAGGAGAAAAACTGTTTTTT. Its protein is CASSPKGAGVGEKLFF.

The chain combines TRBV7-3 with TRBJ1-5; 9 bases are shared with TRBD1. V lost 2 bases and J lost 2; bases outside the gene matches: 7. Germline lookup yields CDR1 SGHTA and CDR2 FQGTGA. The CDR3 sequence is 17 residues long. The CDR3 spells CASSLGTGTVCNQPQHF. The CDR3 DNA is TGTGCCAGCAGCTTAGGGACAGGGACGGTTTGCAATCAGCCCCAGCATTTT.

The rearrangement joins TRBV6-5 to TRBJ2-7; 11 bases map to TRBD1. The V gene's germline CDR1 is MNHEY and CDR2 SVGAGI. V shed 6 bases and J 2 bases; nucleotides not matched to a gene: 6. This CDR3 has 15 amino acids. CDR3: CASSSWDRGTYEQYF. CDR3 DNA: TGTGCCAGCAGCTCATGGGACAGGGGGACCTACGAGCAGTACTTC.

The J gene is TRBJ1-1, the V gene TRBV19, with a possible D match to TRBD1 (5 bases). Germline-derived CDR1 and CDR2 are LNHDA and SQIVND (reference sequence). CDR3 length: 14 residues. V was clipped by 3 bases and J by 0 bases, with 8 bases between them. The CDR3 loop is CASSIGGVNTEAFF. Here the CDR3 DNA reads TGTGCCAGTAGTATCGGAGGGGTGAACACTGAAGCTTTCTTT.